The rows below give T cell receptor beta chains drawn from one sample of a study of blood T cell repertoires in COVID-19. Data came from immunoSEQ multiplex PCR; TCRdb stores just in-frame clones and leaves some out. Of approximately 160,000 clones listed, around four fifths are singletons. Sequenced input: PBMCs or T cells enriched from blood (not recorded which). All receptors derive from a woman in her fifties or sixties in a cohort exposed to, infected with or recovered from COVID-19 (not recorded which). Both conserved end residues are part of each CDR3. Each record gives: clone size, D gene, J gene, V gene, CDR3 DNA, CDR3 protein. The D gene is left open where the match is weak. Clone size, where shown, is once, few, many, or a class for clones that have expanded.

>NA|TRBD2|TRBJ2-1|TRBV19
TGTGCCAGTAGTTGGACTAGCGGGAGGGCCGGCAATGAGCAGTTCTTC
CASSWTSGRAGNEQFF
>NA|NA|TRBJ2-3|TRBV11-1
TGTGCCAGCAGCTTAGTTACTAGTCAGTCCCCAGATACGCAGTATTTT
CASSLVTSQSPDTQYF
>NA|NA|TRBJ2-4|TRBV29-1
TGCAGCGTTCGGGGGGCGGCGAACATTCAGTACTTC
CSVRGAANIQYF
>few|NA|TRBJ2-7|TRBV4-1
TGCGCCAGCAGCCGCCAAACCCGAGACACGTACGAGCAGTACTTC
CASSRQTRDTYEQYF
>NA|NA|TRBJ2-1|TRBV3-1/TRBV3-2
TGTGCCAGCAGCCAAGAGGGGCTCCACTCCTACAATGAGCAGTTCTTC
CASSQEGLHSYNEQFF
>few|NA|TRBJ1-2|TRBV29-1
TGCAGCGTCAGTGCTCCCTATGGCTACACCTTC
CSVSAPYGYTF
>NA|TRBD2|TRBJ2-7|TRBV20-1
TGCAGTGCTAGTTCTCCCCGGGGACTACCCCCCTACGAGCAGTACTTC
CSASSPRGLPPYEQYF
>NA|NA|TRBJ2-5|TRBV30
TGTGCCTGGGGGGAGCAGGGGGAGACCCAGTACTTC
CAWGEQGETQYF
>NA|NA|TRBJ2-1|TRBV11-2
TGTGCCAGCAGCTTATTCATTTCGGTGGGGGGTGAGCAGTTCTTC
CASSLFISVGGEQFF
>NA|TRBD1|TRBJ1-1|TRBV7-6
TGTGCCAGCAGCTCCGACAGGGTTAACACTGAAGCTTTCTTT
CASSSDRVNTEAFF
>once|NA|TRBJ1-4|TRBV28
TGTGCCAGCAGTTTAGCAGACACCGCAACTAATGAAAAACTGTTTTTT
CASSLADTATNEKLFF
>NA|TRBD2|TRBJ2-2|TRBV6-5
TGTGCCAGCACATTCCCCCGCGGGAGTGTCGGGGAGCTGTTTTTT
CASTFPRGSVGELFF
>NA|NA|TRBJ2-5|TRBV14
TGTGCCAGCAGCCAAGGAGCCCGTTCAGAGACCCAGTACTTC
CASSQGARSETQYF
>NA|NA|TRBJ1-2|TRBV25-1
TGTGCCAGCAGTGATGGGTGGAGGAAGGGCTACACCTTC
CASSDGWRKGYTF
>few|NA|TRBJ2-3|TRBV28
TGTGCCAGCAGCCTAGCGTCAGATACGCAGTATTTT
CASSLASDTQYF
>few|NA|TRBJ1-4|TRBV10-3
TGTGCCATCAGTGATGTAGGGGCGCAGGGTAGCGAAAAACTGTTTTTT
CAISDVGAQGSEKLFF
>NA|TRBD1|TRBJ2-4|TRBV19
TGTGCCAGTAGTCCTTCGCCGGGACAGAGAGCCAAAAACATTCAGTACTTC
CASSPSPGQRAKNIQYF
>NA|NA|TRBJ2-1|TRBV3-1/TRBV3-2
TGTGCCAGCAGCCAAGATCTCGTGAATGAGCAGTTCTTC
CASSQDLVNEQFF
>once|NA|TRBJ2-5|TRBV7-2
TGTGCCAGCAGCCCAAATGGTGGGACATTTCAAGAGACCCAGTACTTC
CASSPNGGTFQETQYF
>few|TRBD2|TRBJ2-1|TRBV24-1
TGTGCCACCAGTGATCCCGCGGGAGAGGGTACGAATGAGCAGTTCTTC
CATSDPAGEGTNEQFF
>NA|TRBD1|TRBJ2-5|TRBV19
TGTGCCAGTAGTCTGCACCCGACAGGGGGGGAGACCCAGTACTTC
CASSLHPTGGETQYF
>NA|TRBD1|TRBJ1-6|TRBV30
TGTGCCTGGAGGGGAAACAGGGGGTCGAGTTCACCCCTCCACTTT
CAWRGNRGSSSPLHF
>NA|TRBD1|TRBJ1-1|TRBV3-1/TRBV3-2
TGTGCCAGCAGCCGGCGGACAGGGGAGGCTTTCTTT
CASSRRTGEAFF
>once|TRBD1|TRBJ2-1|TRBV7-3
TGTGCCAGCAGCGTGACAGGGGGTAGTGTAGATGAGCAGTTCTTC
CASSVTGGSVDEQFF
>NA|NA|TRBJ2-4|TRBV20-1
TGCAGTGCTAGAAGGGGGAACATTCAGTACTTC
CSARRGNIQYF
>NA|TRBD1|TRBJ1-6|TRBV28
TGTGCCAGCAGGGACAGGGGGAGCAGGTCCTATAATTCACCCCTCCACTTT
CASRDRGSRSYNSPLHF
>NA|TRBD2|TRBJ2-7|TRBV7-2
TGTGCCAGCAGCTTTCCCCCCGGGGGGAACTCCTACGAGCAGTACTTC
CASSFPPGGNSYEQYF
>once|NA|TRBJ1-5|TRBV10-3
TGTGCCATCAGTGATGATAGGGAGCAGCCCCAGCATTTT
CAISDDREQPQHF
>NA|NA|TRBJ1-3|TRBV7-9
TGTGCCAGCAGCACACCCAGGTCTGGAAACACCATATATTTT
CASSTPRSGNTIYF
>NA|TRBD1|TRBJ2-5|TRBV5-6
TGTGCCAGCAGCTGGGGACAGGGAGAGACCCAGTACTTC
CASSWGQGETQYF
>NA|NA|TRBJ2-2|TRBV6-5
TGTGCCAGCACAGCGTTCGCGAACACCGGGGAGCTGTTTTTT
CASTAFANTGELFF
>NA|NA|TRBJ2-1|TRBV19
TGTGCCAGTAGTATAGGCGCCAGGAATGAGCAGTTCTTC
CASSIGARNEQFF
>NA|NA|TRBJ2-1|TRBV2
TGTGCCAGCAGTGCGAACTTGGGCCGGAGGACTGAGCAGTTCTTC
CASSANLGRRTEQFF
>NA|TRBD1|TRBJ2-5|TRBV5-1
TGCGCCAGCAGCTTTGGACAGGGTCGAGAGACCCAGTACTTC
CASSFGQGRETQYF
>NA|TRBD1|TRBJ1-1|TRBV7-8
TGTGCCAGCAGCTCTTTTGGGACAGGGTTACCTGAAGCTTTCTTT
CASSSFGTGLPEAFF
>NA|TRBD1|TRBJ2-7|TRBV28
TGTGCCAGCCGACTCACCCCGGACAGGGTACACGAGCAGTACTTC
CASRLTPDRVHEQYF
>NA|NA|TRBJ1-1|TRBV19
TGTGCCAGTAGTGCCGACACCCTCGCTGAAGCTTTCTTT
CASSADTLAEAFF
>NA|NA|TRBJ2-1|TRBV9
TGTGCCAGCAGCGTAGCATCGGACTATGCCTACAATGAGCAGTTCTTC
CASSVASDYAYNEQFF
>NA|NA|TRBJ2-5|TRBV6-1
TGTGCCAGCAGTGAGTTACAAGAGACCCAGTACTTC
CASSELQETQYF
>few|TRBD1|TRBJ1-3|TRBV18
TGTGCCAGCTCACCCAAGGGACAGCGAAACACCATATATTTT
CASSPKGQRNTIYF
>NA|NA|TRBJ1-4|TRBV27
TGTGCCAGCAGTCTTGAGGCGGTTGGTTGGAGTTTTGAAAAACTGTTTTTT
CASSLEAVGWSFEKLFF
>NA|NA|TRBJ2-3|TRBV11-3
TGTGCCAGCAGCTTAGGCGCAGATACGCAGTATTTT
CASSLGADTQYF
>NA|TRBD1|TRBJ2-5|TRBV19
TGTGCCAGTAGTCTGACAGGGGGCGGAGAGACCCAGTACTTC
CASSLTGGGETQYF
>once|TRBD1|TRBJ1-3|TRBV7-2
TGTGCCAGCAGCGAAGGAGGAGCGGGACAGGGTAGTCGGAACACCATATATTTT
CASSEGGAGQGSRNTIYF
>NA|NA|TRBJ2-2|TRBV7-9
TGTGCCAGCAGCTTAGCTAGAGGGTACACCGGGGAGCTGTTTTTT
CASSLARGYTGELFF
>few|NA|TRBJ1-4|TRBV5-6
TGTGCCAGCAGCTTCAGCCGGCGGAATGAAAAACTGTTTTTT
CASSFSRRNEKLFF
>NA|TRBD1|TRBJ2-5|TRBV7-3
TGTGCCAGCAGCTTAAGGACAGGGGATGAGACCCAGTACTTC
CASSLRTGDETQYF